Below, one T cell receptor (beta chain) is given with its context. The antigen remains undetermined. The CDR3 covers 16 residues. The germline V gene has CDR1 KGHDR and CDR2 SFDVKD. The sample comes from a study of T cells expressing NK-cell markers. Study as a whole: Underlying the TCR beta repertoires were sorted CD3+CD56+NKG2C+, CD3+CD56+NKG2C- and CD3+CD56-NKG2C+ T cells.

Study-wide findings and caveats: Among CD8+ T cells from six donors, dominant NKG2C+ clonotypes accounted for roughly 1.0-7.0%. These clonotypes, the leaders elsewhere, also led the CD3+CD56-NKG2C+ fraction in several donors.

Synthesis of TCR beta cDNA relied on 5'RACE template switching carrying UMIs. Reanalyzing the 5' RACE reads, TCRdb keeps one entry per CDR3 protein, without DNA. The record lists approximately 440,000 distinct CDR3 sequences, of which the ten most abundant hold 1.4%. This chain links TRBV24-1 with TRBJ2-1; TCRdb calls TRBD2, which cannot be checked without DNA. The TCR comes from a woman aged 50 to 65 in good health. Source material: blood T cells: a sorted CD56 or NKG2C T cell subset, CD4+ or CD8+ T cells, or bulk PBMC T cells (not recorded which). This CDR3 is CATSDLSSGRGNEQFF.